The 27 T cell receptor beta chains listed next were all sequenced from one sample in a study of blood T cells in healthy people across ages. Primers used in a second PCR of about 7 to 12 cycles were a sample-barcoded 5' primer and a J-beta primer mix. Each CDR3 protein is one row after TCRdb ran MiXCR on the 5' RACE reads. The sample lists 1.5 million to 2 million distinct CDR3 sequences, approximately 28% seen once, with about 7.7% in the top ten. The sample was blood. Receptor source: a woman in her 30s in good health.

This chain joins TRBV5-1 and TRBJ2-7, with TRBD1 matching 10 bases. CDR3 size: 13 residues. Germline lookup yields CDR1 SGHRS and CDR2 YFSETQ. V lost 5 bases and J lost 8; bases outside the gene matches: 7. CDR3 protein: CASRDGDRGQQYF. CDR3 sequence (DNA): TGCGCCAGCAGGGACGGAGACAGGGGGCAGCAGTACTTC.

This chain joins TRBV9 and TRBJ2-6; D gene uncertain. Trimming took off 0 bases at V and 0 bases at J, with 7 bases between the two ends. CDR3 size: 16 residues. CDR1 and CDR2 from the germline V gene are SGDLS and YYNGEE. CDR3 DNA: TGTGCCAGCAGCGTAGGAGAAGGCTCTGGGGCCAACGTCCTGACTTTC. Amino acids: CASSVGEGSGANVLTF.

In its sample, this clonotype was seen a few times. One junction end disagrees with the germline gene, perhaps due to a read error. The chain recombines TRBV12-3 or TRBV12-4 with TRBJ2-7; D unclear. The CDR3 has 14 residues. CDR3 in DNA: TGTGCCGGCAGTTCCGACCGGAGAACCTACGAGCAGTACTTC. Amino acid sequence: CAGSSDRRTYEQYF.

The chain employs TRBV7-9 and TRBJ2-7; tentative D call: TRBD1 (5 bases). Trimming cost V 2 bases and J 2 bases, with 13 bases left between them. CDR3 length equals 15 residues. Germline-derived CDR1 and CDR2 are SEHNR and FQNEAQ (reference sequence). This CDR3 is CASSLRGHKAYEQYF. The CDR3 DNA follows: TGTGCCAGCAGCTTAAGAGGACACAAAGCCTACGAGCAGTACTTC.

To note about this clonotype: At one boundary the junction diverges from the germline segment, which might be a read error. CDR3 in DNA: TGCGCCAGCTCCTCGGGGGACTATGACTACACCTTC. It codes for CASSSGDYDYTF. The genes are TRBV5-1 and TRBJ1-2; D possibly corresponds to TRBD1 (5 bases). The germline gives CDR1 SGHRS, CDR2 YFSETQ. This CDR3 has 12 amino acids.

This clonotype has more than one count but fewer than ten. The rearrangement uses TRBV12-3 or TRBV12-4 and TRBJ1-1; D unresolved. The CDR3 consists of 14 residues. V was cut by 1 base and J by 4 bases, with 10 bases left in between. The CDR3: CASSLVPVATEAFF. The CDR3 DNA follows: TGTGCCAGCAGTTTAGTCCCAGTGGCCACTGAAGCTTTCTTT.

The rearrangement joins TRBV6-2 or TRBV6-3 to TRBJ2-5; the D call may be TRBD1 or TRBD2 (6 bases each). V shed 0 bases and J shed 11 bases, with 22 bases lying between them. CDR3 length: 16 amino acids. Per germline, CDR1 MNHEY and CDR2 SVGEGT. The CDR3 loop is CASSYSRRGVHNEQYF. CDR3 sequence (DNA): TGTGCCAGCAGTTACTCCCGAAGGGGGGTCCACAATGAGCAGTACTTC.

The rearrangement uses TRBV11-2 and TRBJ1-1; D gene uncertain. Trimming stripped 0 bases from V and 8 bases from J, with 10 bases between. Per the germline V gene, CDR1 is SGHAT and CDR2 is FQNNGV. This CDR3 region has 13 residues. Here the CDR3 DNA reads TGTGCCAGCAGCTTAGATCTTACTGGGGAAGCTTTCTTT. The encoded protein is CASSLDLTGEAFF. The variable domain in full, completed from reference TRBV11-2 and TRBJ1-1, reads EAGVAQSPRYKIIEKRQSVAFWCNPISGHATLYWYQQILGQGPKLLIQFQNNGVVDDSQLPKDRFSAERLKGVDSTLKIQPAKLEDSAVYLCASSLDLTGEAFFGQGTRLTVV.

At least ten counts were recorded for this clonotype. This chain links TRBV6-5 with TRBJ2-5, with D possibly TRBD2 on 5 matching bases. The CDR3 extends over 13 amino acids. V dropped 7 bases and J dropped 5 bases, with 14 bases sitting between them. Germline V CDR1 and CDR2: MNHEY, SVGAGI. The CDR3 region is CASNGGQRETQYF. The CDR3 DNA is TGTGCCAGCAACGGCGGGCAACGGGAGACCCAGTACTTC.

This clonotype was detected only a few times. This chain connects TRBV12-3 or TRBV12-4 to TRBJ2-3; D is unclear. Trimming took 6 bases from V and 14 from J, leaving 21 bases between them. This CDR3 contains 13 residues. The CDR3 spells CASSRLEDPFGYF. The CDR3 DNA follows: TGTGCCAGCAGCCGACTGGAAGACCCCTTCGGGTATTTT.

This chain joins TRBV7-2 and TRBJ2-3, with 8 bases that match TRBD2. V lost 3 bases, J lost 2 bases, and 4 bases stayed unmatched. The CDR3 is 15 residues long. Germline V gene sequence: CDR1 SGHTA, CDR2 FQGNSA. The DNA for the CDR3 is TGTGCCAGCAGCTTTAGCGGGGCACTCACAGATACGCAGTATTTT. It yields the protein CASSFSGALTDTQYF.

Comments on this clonotype: The junction shows a germline mismatch at one end, possibly a read error. The chain joins TRBV5-1 to TRBJ2-4, with D perhaps being TRBD1 or TRBD2 (6 bases each). The better agreement between TRBJ2-5 and the DNA end casts doubt on the J call. This CDR3 contains 14 residues. Germline CDR1 and CDR2: SGHRS and YFSETQ. The CDR3 spells CASSLEGEKETQYF. In DNA, the CDR3 is TGCGCCAGCAGTTTGGAGGGGGAGAAAGAGACCCAGTACTTC.

V usage is TRBV28 and J usage is TRBJ2-5; 10 bases line up with TRBD2. V lost 1 base and J lost 5; bases outside the gene matches: 13. The germline V gene has CDR1 MDHEN and CDR2 SYDVKM. The CDR3 runs 18 residues. The CDR3 nucleotides read TGTGCCAGCAGTTTATCTAGGGGCCGAGCGGGGGGGCGGGAGACCCAGTACTTC. This encodes CASSLSRGRAGGRETQYF.

This clonotype was counted ten times or more. The J gene is TRBJ2-4, the V gene TRBV6-2 or TRBV6-3, with 7 bases identical to TRBD1. The germline CDR1 and CDR2 sequences are MNHEY and SVGEGT. V lost 6 bases, J lost 6 bases, and 8 bases stayed unmatched. The CDR3 loop spans 14 amino acids. CDR3 in amino acids: CASRSGRDRNIQYF. CDR3 nucleotide sequence: TGTGCCAGCAGATCCGGTAGGGACAGAAACATTCAGTACTTC.

The CDR3: CSVEGGRGRYGQFF. For the CDR3, the DNA is TGCAGCGTTGAAGGGGGGAGGGGTCGGTATGGGCAGTTCTTC. V and J are TRBV29-1 and TRBJ2-1; 7 bases map to TRBD2. After removal of 1 base from V and 12 bases from J, the junction contained 12 bases not matched to a gene. CDR3 length equals 14 residues. Germline CDR1 SQVTM, CDR2 ANQGSEA.

In its sample, this clonotype was seen many times. The chain recombines TRBV29-1 with TRBJ2-3; either TRBD1 or TRBD2 may fit D (5 bases each). This CDR3 is 15 amino acids long. The V gene's germline CDR1 is SQVTM and CDR2 ANQGSEA. The CDR3 sequence is CSGHRDADRTDTQYF. CDR3 sequence (DNA): TGCAGTGGGCACCGGGACGCTGACCGCACAGATACGCAGTATTTT.

The rearrangement links TRBV5-1 to TRBJ1-2; D uncertain. V lost 4 bases, J lost 0 bases, and 13 bases lay in between. The CDR3 has 15 residues. The germline gives CDR1 SGHRS, CDR2 YFSETQ. The CDR3 DNA sequence: TGCGCCAGCAGCGTGGGAGATGATACTAACTATGGCTACACCTTC. This codes for CASSVGDDTNYGYTF.

The rearrangement uses TRBV7-9 and TRBJ1-5; unclear D gene. The V gene lost 4 bases and the J gene lost 6 bases, with 16 bases spanning the gap. Looked up from germline, CDR1 is SEHNR and CDR2 is FQNEAQ (reference sequence). The CDR3 consists of 15 residues. This chain's CDR3 is CASSSTSDGSQPQHF. The CDR3, as DNA: TGTGCCAGCAGCTCGACATCAGATGGGAGTCAGCCCCAGCATTTT.

The chain joins TRBV7-2 to TRBJ2-2, with a tentative D call TRBD1 (5 bases). CDR3 length equals 15 residues. Germline V CDR1 and CDR2: SGHTA, FQGNSA. Trimming pared 3 bases from V and 4 bases from J, leaving 12 bases between. The CDR3 reads CASSFSQGVTGELFF. The CDR3 DNA is TGTGCCAGCAGCTTCTCGCAAGGGGTCACCGGGGAGCTGTTTTTT.

This clonotype was seen repeatedly, ten times or more. The chain combines TRBV27 with TRBJ2-7; 11 bases match TRBD1. The CDR3 runs to 14 residues. From germline, CDR1 is MNHEY and CDR2 SMNVEV (reference sequence). V dropped 6 bases and J dropped 7; count of bases not matched to a gene: 8. CDR3 amino acids: CASSLRTGGNEQYF. The CDR3 DNA sequence: TGTGCCAGCAGCCTCAGGACAGGGGGCAATGAGCAGTACTTC.

This clonotype has a handful of counts. The chain carries TRBV9 and TRBJ2-3; D call uncertain. The CDR3 sequence is 15 residues long. The ends were cut back, 0 bases at V and 2 bases at J, with 10 bases in the middle. Germline CDR1 is SGDLS and CDR2 is YYNGEE. The CDR3 is CASSVDGEPTDTQYF. The CDR3, as DNA: TGTGCCAGCAGCGTAGATGGCGAACCCACAGATACGCAGTATTTT.

The chain combines TRBV24-1 with TRBJ2-3, with TRBD2 as a possible D gene (6 bases). The V end was cut by 3 bases, the J end by 2 bases, with 11 bases between. CDR1 and CDR2 (germline): KGHDR, SFDVKD. The CDR3 is 15 residues long. CDR3 protein: CATSDHGRDTDTQYF. For the CDR3, the DNA is TGTGCCACCAGTGATCATGGGCGGGACACAGATACGCAGTATTTT.

V gene TRBV10-3 combines with J gene TRBJ2-7; D is perhaps TRBD2 (5 bases). Trimming pared 6 bases from V and 6 bases from J, leaving 30 bases between. The germline CDR1 and CDR2 sequences are ENHRY and SYGVKD. The CDR3 has 18 amino acids. The CDR3 is CAIRDSDGEDLRWGEQYF. The CDR3 DNA reads TGTGCCATCAGGGACTCTGACGGAGAGGACTTACGGTGGGGCGAGCAGTACTTC.

Worth noting for this clonotype: This may stem from a read error, because a much larger clone lies one nucleotide away. The V gene is TRBV20-1, the J gene TRBJ1-6; no clear D. CDR3 length: 12 residues. From germline, CDR1 is DFQATT and CDR2 SNEGSKA (reference sequence). CDR3: CRASSYNSPLHF. CDR3 nucleotide sequence: TGCAGGGCTAGCTCCTATAATTCACCCCTCCACTTT.

In its sample, this clonotype was seen once. The chain joins TRBV12-3 or TRBV12-4 to TRBJ2-4; 9 bases agree with TRBD1. The DNA end is a closer match to TRBJ2-7, so the J assignment may be wrong. The CDR3 contains 14 residues. The CDR3 nucleotides are TGTGCCAGCAGTTTTGGGACAGGGTTTTCCGAGCAGTACTTC. As protein: CASSFGTGFSEQYF.

The sample holds a few counts of this clonotype. The V call is TRBV20-1, the J call TRBJ2-1; 7 bases line up with TRBD2. Germline V lookup: CDR1 DFQATT, CDR2 SNEGSKA (reference sequence). Trimming at V came to 5 bases and at J to 4 bases, leaving 11 bases not matched to a gene. This CDR3 contains 15 residues. This CDR3 reads CSAPPSGSGYNEQFF. CDR3 nucleotide sequence: TGCAGTGCTCCTCCTAGCGGATCTGGGTACAATGAGCAGTTCTTC.

This clonotype was seen only a few times. The DNA for the CDR3 is TGCAGTGCTAGAGATTCGGCACTTGCCACCTACGAGCAGTACTTC. This codes for CSARDSALATYEQYF. The chain carries TRBV20-1 and TRBJ2-7; D remains unclear. Per germline, CDR1 DFQATT and CDR2 SNEGSKA (reference sequence). There are 15 residues in the CDR3. Trimming pared 0 bases from V and 2 bases from J, leaving 14 bases between.